This T cell receptor beta chain was sequenced for a study of T-cell memory formation after mild COVID-19. Overall study findings and caveats: Clones shrinking from day 15 to 85 showed even CD4/CD8 mixes; later expanders tilted CD4+. Shrinking CD4+ clones resided mostly in CM and EM, and CD8+ ones in EMRA.

5'RACE with constant-segment primers yielded barcoded, UMI-tagged TCR alpha and TCR beta cDNA libraries. TCRdb ran MiXCR on the 5' RACE reads and lists one entry per CDR3 protein. Of about 250,000 distinct CDR3 sequences listed, approximately 15% were seen once; the top ten hold around 2.2%. This clonotype was detected many times. Antigen specificity is unknown. CDR1 and CDR2 (germline): SGHRS, YFSETQ. V lost 6 bases to trimming and J lost 7 bases, with 20 bases between them. This CDR3 comprises 14 residues. This sequence originates from an adult woman who had mild COVID-19 (a few samples of this study predate the infection). Cell type and time point are not known. Material for sequencing was PBMCs or a T cell subset sorted from them (not recorded which). The chain employs TRBV5-1 and TRBJ2-7; D remains unclear. The CDR3 here is CASTPDGSSGEQYF. The CDR3, as DNA: TGCGCCAGCACCCCCGACGGTTCATCTGGGGAGCAGTACTTC. Full variable domain (rest looked up from reference TRBV5-1 and TRBJ2-7): KAGVTQTPRYLIKTRGQQVTLSCSPISGHRSVSWYQQTPGQGLQFLFEYFSETQRNKGNFPGRFSGRQFSNSRSEMNVSTLELGDSALYLCASTPDGSSGEQYFGPGTRLTVT.